These T cell receptor beta chains were read from a single sample in a study of T-cell reconstitution after alpha-beta-depleted transplantation in children. TCRdb passed the PCR reads through MiXCR, listing each CDR3 protein once. The sample records 250,000 to 350,000 distinct CDR3 sequences, 23% being singletons. The input for sequencing was PBMCs, mostly from graft donor cells, taken 180 days after TCRalphabeta/CD19-depleted stem cell transplant. Receptors were obtained from a male patient aged 10 to 17 who had a stem cell transplant for acute lymphoblastic leukemia, so the T cells may come from the graft donor. CDR3s include the opening cysteine and the closing phenylalanine or tryptophan. Fields, in order: V gene, clone size, D gene, J gene, CDR3 DNA, CDR3 protein. A D gene is named only where the DNA matches it firmly. Where a row states a size, it is once, few, many or the class of an expanded clone; other rows omit it.

TRBV5-1	many	-	TRBJ2-4	TGCGCCAGCAGCTTGGGGGGCTCCCCCTTGGACTTC	CASSLGGSPLDF
TRBV9	-	-	TRBJ2-3	TGTGCCAGCAGCGACTATGATACGCAGTATTTT	CASSDYDTQYF
TRBV5-1	-	-	TRBJ1-6	TGCGCCAGCAGCTCCGGACTCAGTTTCTATAATTCACCCCTCCACTTT	CASSSGLSFYNSPLHF
TRBV10-3	few	-	TRBJ2-7	TGTGCCATCAGTGCGGGGGCTAATGGCTTTCTCGAGCAGTACTTC	CAISAGANGFLEQYF
TRBV20-1	-	TRBD1	TRBJ2-5	TGCAGTGCCCCGGGACAGGTACACCAAGAGACCCAGTACTTC	CSAPGQVHQETQYF
TRBV6-2/TRBV6-3	few	-	TRBJ2-7	TGTGCCAGCAGAGACGACATATACGAGCAGTACTTC	CASRDDIYEQYF
TRBV5-5	many	-	TRBJ2-7	TGTGCCAGCAGCTTGGTAGGGTCTACCTCCTACGAGCAGTACTTC	CASSLVGSTSYEQYF
TRBV29-1	-	-	TRBJ1-1	TGCAGCGTTGAAAGCACTGAAGCTTTCTTT	CSVESTEAFF
TRBV24-1	-	-	TRBJ1-4	TGTGCCACCAGTGATTTTAGGAGGGGGGCTAATGAAAAACTGTCTTTT	CATSDFRRGANEKLSF
TRBV9	few	-	TRBJ2-5	TGTGCCAGCGATAGGAGGAATGGAGAGACCCAGTACTTC	CASDRRNGETQYF
TRBV20-1	-	TRBD2	TRBJ2-7	TGCAGTGCTGCCGGACTAGCGGGAGTATACGAGCAGTACTTC	CSAAGLAGVYEQYF
TRBV19	many	-	TRBJ2-7	TGTGCCAGTAGTTACCAGGTTCGGGGCTACGAGCAGTACTTC	CASSYQVRGYEQYF
TRBV11-2	-	-	TRBJ2-5	TGTGCCAGCAGCCAACGAACAGCTGGACAAGAGACCCAGTACTTC	CASSQRTAGQETQYF
TRBV12-3/TRBV12-4	few	TRBD2	TRBJ2-3	TGTGCCAGCAGTTTCCTACCACTAGCGGTCACAGATACGCAGTATTTT	CASSFLPLAVTDTQYF
TRBV7-9	few	-	TRBJ1-1	TGTGCCAGCAGCTTCGGACGGGTGAACACTGAAGCTTTCTTT	CASSFGRVNTEAFF
TRBV20-1	-	-	TRBJ2-5	TGCAGTACTCCCAAGGACGGACCTGGTGGGACCCAGTACTTC	CSTPKDGPGGTQYF
TRBV13	once	TRBD2	TRBJ2-3	TGTGCCAGCAGCTTACCGCCGGGACTAGCGGGAAGCTCTAGCACAGATACGCAGTATTTT	CASSLPPGLAGSSSTDTQYF
TRBV5-5	-	TRBD2	TRBJ2-7	TGTGCCAGCAATTTAGCGGGGGGTGACCCCTACGAGCAGTACTTC	CASNLAGGDPYEQYF
TRBV6-5	few	-	TRBJ2-5	TGTGCCAGCAGTTACTCACCAGCATCGGGGAAAAAGACCCAGTACTTC	CASSYSPASGKKTQYF
TRBV9	-	-	TRBJ1-2	TGTGCCAGCAGCTCAAGACCTATAGCTAACTATGGCTACACCTTC	CASSSRPIANYGYTF
TRBV7-3	-	TRBD2	TRBJ2-7	TGTGCCAGCAGCTCACGGACTAGCGGGATCGACGAGCAGTACTTC	CASSSRTSGIDEQYF
TRBV13	few	-	TRBJ1-5	TGTGCCAGCAGCTTGGGTTTGGGGCGCAATCAGCCCCAGCATTTT	CASSLGLGRNQPQHF
TRBV18	few	-	TRBJ2-3	TGTGCCAGCTCACCAGGGAATACGCAGTATTTT	CASSPGNTQYF
TRBV5-1	few	-	TRBJ2-1	TGCGCCAGCAGCTGGACTACCTACTCCTACAATGAGCAGTTCTTC	CASSWTTYSYNEQFF
TRBV7-3	-	TRBD2	TRBJ2-1	TGTGCCAGCAGCTTAAGACTAGCGGGACCCTACAATGAGCAGTTCTTC	CASSLRLAGPYNEQFF
TRBV21-1	few	-	TRBJ2-3	TGTGCCAGCAGCCATTACCTAATCACAGATACGCAGTATTTT	CASSHYLITDTQYF
TRBV18	-	-	TRBJ2-5	TGTGCCAGCTCGCCTCTTGAACAGGGATGGCGGGACCAAGAGACCCAGTACTTC	CASSPLEQGWRDQETQYF
TRBV3-1	few	-	TRBJ2-4	TGTGCCAGCAGCCAAGATTGGGCGGGATTAGCCAAAAACATTCAGTACTTC	CASSQDWAGLAKNIQYF
TRBV25-1	few	-	TRBJ1-5	TGTGCCAGCAGTGACAGGAGCAATCAGCCCCAGCATTTT	CASSDRSNQPQHF
TRBV12-3/TRBV12-4	many	-	TRBJ2-5	TGTGCCAGCAGTTTAGGACTAGGGGAGCAAGAGACCCAGTACTTC	CASSLGLGEQETQYF
TRBV5-6	many	-	TRBJ2-1	TGTGCCAGTAAGCTTGGGGTTAGGAGCAGATACAATGAGCAGTTCTTC	CASKLGVRSRYNEQFF
TRBV7-9	-	-	TRBJ2-7	TGTGCCAGCAGCGCCGGGACACCCGAGCAGTACTTC	CASSAGTPEQYF
TRBV7-9	-	TRBD2	TRBJ2-1	TGTGCCAGCAGCTTATCGGGGGAGGGCCCCTACAATGAGCAGTTCTTC	CASSLSGEGPYNEQFF
TRBV14	-	-	TRBJ2-1	TGTGCCAGCAGCCCTTCAGCGAACTACAATGAGCAGTTCTTC	CASSPSANYNEQFF
TRBV6-1	few	-	TRBJ2-7	TGTGCCAGCAGTCATACAGGTGCCTACGAGCAGTACTTC	CASSHTGAYEQYF
TRBV5-1	-	TRBD1	TRBJ1-4	TGCGCCAGCAGCTTGAACAGGGGGAATGAAAAACTGTTTTTT	CASSLNRGNEKLFF
TRBV5-1	-	-	TRBJ1-1	TGCGCCAGCAGCTCGTTCTCAGGGTCCCCTGAAGCTTTCTTT	CASSSFSGSPEAFF
TRBV27	-	-	TRBJ1-1	TGTGCCAGCAGTTTTAAGGGGCAGAACACTGAAGCTTTCTTT	CASSFKGQNTEAFF
TRBV12-3/TRBV12-4	-	-	TRBJ2-6	TGTGCCAGCACCTCCCAGGTGGAGGGGGCTGGGGCCAACGTCCTGACTTTC	CASTSQVEGAGANVLTF
TRBV7-9	-	-	TRBJ1-5	TGTGCCAGCAGCTCCTCGACAGGCGCGCCCTATAGCAATCAGCCCCAGCATTTT	CASSSSTGAPYSNQPQHF
TRBV5-1	-	TRBD2	TRBJ2-1	TGCGCCCCAAGAGGACTAGCAGGTTACAATGAGCAGTTCTTC	CAPRGLAGYNEQFF
TRBV29-1	few	-	TRBJ1-1	TGCAGCGTTGGCAGGGCCCTGAACACTGAAGCTTTCTTT	CSVGRALNTEAFF
TRBV5-5	few	-	TRBJ1-1	TGTGCCAGCAGCTATATTAGGGGCACTGAAGCTTTCTTT	CASSYIRGTEAFF
TRBV10-2	-	TRBD1	TRBJ1-1	TGCGCCACCCGGACAGGGAACACTGAAGCTTTCTTT	CATRTGNTEAFF
TRBV12-3/TRBV12-4	-	TRBD1	TRBJ1-1	TGTGCCAGCAGACAAAGACAGGGCACAGAAGCTTTCTTT	CASRQRQGTEAFF